Below are 20 T cell receptor beta chains sequenced from a single sample in a study of OX40 agonist ivuxolimab in advanced cancers. Sequenced by immunoSEQ multiplex PCR; TCRdb stores in-frame clones only, minus some. Among 50,000 to 65,000 clones listed, 81% were seen once. Sequenced material: CD4+ or CD8+ T cells sorted from blood, taken in a trial of the OX40 agonist ivuxolimab. The receptors stem from an adult with an advanced solid tumor such as melanoma, head and neck, liver or kidney cancer.

This clone has a count of ten or more. The chain employs TRBV6-1 and TRBJ1-4; the D gene is possibly TRBD1 (6 bases). CDR1 and CDR2 (germline): MNHNS, SASEGT. The ends were cut back, 5 bases at V and 8 bases at J, with 12 bases in the middle. The CDR3 covers 13 residues. The CDR3 coding sequence is TGTGCCAGCAGTCCACAGGGTGCGGAAAAACTGTTTTTT. Residues: CASSPQGAEKLFF.

The CDR3 DNA sequence: TGTGCCAGCAGCACCAAGCGGGGGGGATTCGCCGGGGAGCTGTTTTTT. Translating it yields CASSTKRGGFAGELFF. The V and J genes are TRBV6-6 and TRBJ2-2; 10 bases are shared with TRBD2. The CDR3 totals 16 residues. Trimming took 6 bases from V and 6 from J; bases not matched to a gene: 10. Germline V gene lookup returns CDR1 MNHNY and CDR2 SVGAGI (reference sequence).

The rearrangement joins TRBV5-4 to TRBJ1-5; D is ambiguous. Germline assignment: CDR1 SGHNT and CDR2 YYREEE (reference sequence). The CDR3 loop spans 14 amino acids. Trimming stripped 4 bases from V and 2 bases from J, with 10 bases between. The chain's CDR3 is CASSAGDRNQPQHF. CDR3 nucleotides: TGTGCCAGCAGCGCGGGTGATCGCAATCAGCCCCAGCATTTT.

The rearrangement uses TRBV5-1 and TRBJ2-5, with D perhaps TRBD1 (6 bases). V lost 4 bases and J 1 base, leaving 11 bases between the germline ends. Germline-derived CDR1 and CDR2 are SGHRS and YFSETQ. This CDR3 is built from 14 residues. This CDR3 is CASSPGTLQETQYF. CDR3 coding DNA: TGCGCCAGCAGCCCCGGGACACTCCAAGAGACCCAGTACTTC.

This chain joins TRBV5-1 and TRBJ2-3; 10 bases fit TRBD2. The CDR3 sequence is 15 residues long. V was clipped by 0 bases and J by 6 bases; unmatched bases: 4. The germline V gene has CDR1 SGHRS and CDR2 YFSETQ. The DNA of the CDR3 is TGCGCCAGCAGCTTGGCTAGCGGGGGAGATGATACGCAGTATTTT. Its translation: CASSLASGGDDTQYF.

The chain carries TRBV4-3 and TRBJ1-2; D is ambiguous. V was cut by 0 bases and J by 1 base, with 9 bases left in between. The germline gives CDR1 LGHNA, CDR2 YSLEER. This CDR3 is built from 15 residues. CDR3 residues: CASSQDYGDNYGYTF. CDR3 sequence (DNA): TGCGCCAGCAGCCAAGATTATGGGGATAACTATGGCTACACCTTC.

The V and J genes are TRBV6-5 and TRBJ1-1; D is uncertain. CDR1 is MNHEY and CDR2 is SVGAGI in the germline V gene. Trimming shortened V by 7 bases and J by 4 bases, and 10 bases separated the two germline ends. The CDR3 spans 12 residues. Here the CDR3 reads CASNGWGTEAFF. DNA for the CDR3: TGTGCCAGCAATGGGTGGGGCACTGAAGCTTTCTTT.

This clone was picked up a small number of times. The J gene is TRBJ2-7, the V gene TRBV6-5; D is tentatively TRBD1 or TRBD2 (5 bases each). Deletions cut 8 bases from V and 8 bases from J, with 25 bases between. From germline, CDR1 is MNHEY and CDR2 SVGAGI. CDR3 size: 15 residues. The CDR3 loop is CASADPRDGVQQQYF. The CDR3 region has the DNA TGTGCCAGCGCCGACCCCCGGGACGGTGTACAGCAGCAGTACTTC.

V is TRBV30 and J is TRBJ2-7; no clear D. This CDR3 is built from 16 residues. V was shortened by 0 bases and J by 4 bases, with 19 bases between the two germline ends. Germline V lookup: CDR1 GTSNPN, CDR2 SVGIG (reference sequence). The CDR3 sequence is CAWSVRLGFTNYEQYF. The CDR3 bases are TGTGCCTGGAGTGTACGGCTCGGGTTTACTAATTACGAGCAGTACTTC.

The chain links TRBV21-1 to TRBJ1-6. TRBV21-1 is given as a pseudogene. The CDR3 contains 17 residues. CDR3 bases: TGTGCCAGCAGCTTAACGGGGGGTAGCTCCTATAATTCACCCCTCCACTTT. As protein: CASSLTGGSSYNSPLHF.

The V gene is TRBV7-2, the J gene TRBJ1-1; D is possibly TRBD1 (5 bases). The CDR3 has 16 amino acids. Trimming shortened V by 1 base and J by 1 base, and 13 bases separated the two germline ends. Germline V gives CDR1 SGHTA, CDR2 FQGNSA. CDR3 sequence: CASSLGGALSNTEAFF. For the CDR3, the DNA is TGTGCCAGCAGCTTAGGAGGGGCTCTGTCGAACACTGAAGCTTTCTTT.

This clone was seen just once. V and J are TRBV5-1 and TRBJ1-1; maybe TRBD1 (5 bases). V shed 4 bases and J shed 5 bases, with 18 bases lying between them. This CDR3 is built from 15 residues. Looked up from germline, CDR1 is SGHRS and CDR2 is YFSETQ. The CDR3 loop reads CASSPGGGEGTEAFF. CDR3 DNA sequence: TGCGCCAGCAGCCCGGGTGGAGGGGAGGGGACTGAAGCTTTCTTT.

The genes are TRBV2 and TRBJ2-5; D tentatively fits TRBD1 or TRBD2 (5 bases each). The V gene's germline CDR1 is SNHLY and CDR2 FYNNEI. Trimming left V 5 bases short and J 1 base short, with 20 bases between. The CDR3 length is 17 residues. The CDR3, as DNA: TGTGCCAGCAGTCCCTGGGAAACCCTGGGGACCCAAGAGACCCAGTACTTC. Translated, it gives CASSPWETLGTQETQYF.

The V and J genes are TRBV5-1 and TRBJ2-7; D possibly corresponds to TRBD1 (5 bases). Trimming pared 4 bases from V and 0 bases from J, leaving 8 bases between. The CDR3 sequence is 13 residues long. Germline assignment: CDR1 SGHRS and CDR2 YFSETQ. CDR3 DNA: TGCGCCAGCAGCGCGGACAACTCCTACGAGCAGTACTTC. Translation gives CASSADNSYEQYF.

The rearrangement uses TRBV18 and TRBJ1-6, with D possibly TRBD1 on 5 matching bases. The V gene's germline CDR1 is KGHSH and CDR2 LQKENI. The CDR3 spans 16 residues. V gave up 2 bases and J gave up 10 bases, with 18 bases separating them. The CDR3 sequence is CASSPIWGDSDSPLHF. CDR3 in DNA: TGTGCCAGCTCACCAATTTGGGGCGATTCCGACTCACCCCTCCACTTT.

This chain joins TRBV27 and TRBJ2-7, with 9 nucleotides matching TRBD1. The length of the CDR3 is 15 residues. V was clipped by 2 bases and J by 9 bases; unmatched bases: 11. The germline CDR1 and CDR2 sequences are MNHEY and SMNVEV (reference sequence). The CDR3 loop reads CASSLGLGTGIAQYF. DNA of the CDR3: TGTGCCAGCAGTTTAGGTCTAGGGACAGGGATCGCGCAGTACTTC.

The chain carries TRBV19 and TRBJ1-1; D call uncertain. V lost 4 bases to trimming and J lost 7 bases, with 13 bases between them. This CDR3 spans 13 amino acids. The V gene's germline CDR1 is LNHDA and CDR2 SQIVND (reference sequence). This CDR3 reads CASSTSLRHEAFF. DNA of the CDR3: TGTGCCAGTAGTACCTCCCTCCGACATGAAGCTTTCTTT. The full variable domain, with the rest looked up from reference TRBV19 and TRBJ1-1, is DGGITQSPKYLFRKEGQNVTLSCEQNLNHDAMYWYRQDPGQGLRLIYYSQIVNDFQKGDIAEGYSVSREKKESFPLTVTSAQKNPTAFYLCASSTSLRHEAFFGQGTRLTVV.

V gene TRBV4-1 combines with J gene TRBJ1-1; 8 bases agree with TRBD1. The CDR3 has 16 residues. CDR1 and CDR2 from the germline V gene are MGHRA and YSYEKL. Germline trimming cut 4 bases from V and 3 bases from J; bases unmatched to any gene: 10. Here the CDR3 DNA reads TGCGCCAGCAGCCGGTCGTTACAGGGGGTATACACTGAAGCTTTCTTT. Its translation is CASSRSLQGVYTEAFF.

V is TRBV19 and J is TRBJ1-6; D is unclear. V was cut by 0 bases and J by 5 bases, with 17 bases left in between. Germline V CDR1 and CDR2: LNHDA, SQIVND (reference sequence). The CDR3 loop spans 18 amino acids. The DNA of the CDR3 is TGTGCCAGTAGTATAGATTCGATGCGGAGAAAGCATAATTCACCCCTCCACTTT. It encodes CASSIDSMRRKHNSPLHF. The whole variable domain, filled in from reference TRBV19 and TRBJ1-6, reads DGGITQSPKYLFRKEGQNVTLSCEQNLNHDAMYWYRQDPGQGLRLIYYSQIVNDFQKGDIAEGYSVSREKKESFPLTVTSAQKNPTAFYLCASSIDSMRRKHNSPLHFGNGTRLTVT.

The V call is TRBV9, the J call TRBJ2-5; D gene ambiguous. In germline, CDR1 is SGDLS, CDR2 YYNGEE. The CDR3 covers 13 residues. Trimming shortened V by 6 bases and J by 2 bases, and 11 bases separated the two germline ends. This CDR3 reads CASNTEQQETQYF. The CDR3 nucleotides read TGTGCCAGCAACACAGAGCAGCAAGAGACCCAGTACTTC.